The entry below gives a single T cell receptor beta chain sequence along with its context. The trim removed 8 bases at V and 6 bases at J, leaving 9 bases unmatched. The CDR3 totals 13 residues. This entry belongs to a study of blood T cell repertoires in COVID-19. About the research overall: The samples span acute and convalescent COVID-19 from the United States, Italy and Spain. PBMCs, B-cell-depleted T cells, or T cells were the source of the cDNA or gDNA that made up the material.

Per the study methods: Estimates of nucleated cell counts were drawn from the amplification of reference gene primers. Sequencing was performed with immunoSEQ multiplex PCR; in TCRdb, only in-frame clones are kept and a portion is missing. That table supplies the V and J calls and clone size; D and trimming were determined from the DNA. The sample holds roughly 200,000 clones, just under 90% seen once. The chain has TRBV12-3 or TRBV12-4 and TRBJ1-2, with 7 positions matching TRBD1. The TCR sequence derives from a man aged 60-69 years who had recovered from COVID-19. The specimen was peripheral blood. The CDR3 DNA is TGTGCCAGCCACCTGCAAGGGGGCGATGGCTACACCTTC. The encoded protein is CASHLQGGDGYTF.